The 20 T cell receptor beta chains reported below all come from one sample, sequenced in a study of early stage breast cancer tumors. TCRdb keeps only in-frame clones here, not all; method: immunoSEQ multiplex PCR. This table has roughly 34,000 clones, 65% to 75% appearing once. Sequenced input: blood. Receptors originate from a person in their sixties or seventies with breast cancer.

The chain links TRBV19 to TRBJ1-5; D may be TRBD1 (6 bases). The V end lost 3 bases, the J end lost 6 bases, and 9 bases lay between the germline ends. The CDR3 spans 13 residues. CDR1 and CDR2 from the germline V gene are LNHDA and SQIVND (reference sequence). The CDR3 bases are TGTGCCAGTAGTATCGGGGGGCGTCAGCCCCAGCATTTT. It codes for CASSIGGRQPQHF.

The V call is TRBV5-1, the J call TRBJ1-2, with D possibly TRBD1 on 6 matching bases. The CDR3 is 14 amino acids. The germline CDR1 and CDR2 sequences are SGHRS and YFSETQ. Trimming took off 3 bases at V and 4 bases at J, with 13 bases between the two ends. The CDR3 sequence: CASSSEGEGYGYTF. Written as DNA, the CDR3 is TGCGCCAGCAGCTCGGAGGGGGAAGGCTATGGCTACACCTTC.

This clone was seen a few times. This chain links TRBV5-6 with TRBJ1-1; no reliable D call. Germline V gene sequence: CDR1 SGHDT, CDR2 YYEEEE. This CDR3 contains 13 residues. Trimming cost V 0 bases and J 5 bases, with 8 bases left between them. CDR3: CASSLGRKTEAFF. CDR3 DNA sequence: TGTGCCAGCAGCTTGGGAAGGAAAACTGAAGCTTTCTTT.

V is TRBV10-3 and J is TRBJ1-3, with 7 bases identical to TRBD1. Germline values: CDR1 ENHRY, CDR2 SYGVKD. J lost 4 bases, V lost 8 bases, and 5 bases had no gene match. The CDR3 is 13 residues long. In DNA form, the CDR3 reads TGTGCCATCGAGGGGGCTAACGGAAACACCATATATTTT. Amino acids: CAIEGANGNTIYF.

As regards this clone: Other DNA sequences from this sample encode an identical CDR3 as well. V usage is TRBV9 and J usage is TRBJ2-7, with D hard to call. The length of the CDR3 is 12 residues. V dropped 5 bases and J dropped 0 bases, with 6 bases sitting between them. From germline, CDR1 is SGDLS and CDR2 YYNGEE. The CDR3 here is CASRRDSYEQYF. DNA of the CDR3: TGTGCCAGCAGGCGCGACTCCTACGAGCAGTACTTC. Together with reference TRBV9 and TRBJ2-7, the CDR3 gives the full variable domain: DSGVTQTPKHLITATGQRVTLRCSPRSGDLSVYWYQQSLDQGLQFLIQYYNGEERAKGNILERFSAQQFPDLHSELNLSSLELGDSALYFCASRRDSYEQYFGPGTRLTVT.

This clone appeared once. The J gene is TRBJ2-2, the V gene TRBV5-5; 7 nucleotides match TRBD1. The CDR3 runs 17 residues. The ends lost 3 bases at V and 0 bases at J; junction bases unmatched: 8. The germline V gene encodes CDR1 SGHKS and CDR2 YYEKEE (reference sequence). The CDR3 sequence: CASSSPVGGANTGELFF. The DNA for the CDR3 is TGTGCCAGCAGCTCCCCTGTAGGGGGCGCGAACACCGGGGAGCTGTTTTTT. The full variable domain, in which reference TRBV5-5 and TRBJ2-2 provide the parts outside the CDR3, is DAGVTQSPTHLIKTRGQQVTLRCSPISGHKSVSWYQQVLGQGPQFIFQYYEKEERGRGNFPDRFSARQFPNYSSELNVNALLLGDSALYLCASSSPVGGANTGELFFGEGSRLTVL.

The chain employs TRBV27 and TRBJ2-7; 9 nucleotides align to TRBD2. The V and J ends lost 6 bases and 4 bases, in that order; junction bases with no gene match: 10. The CDR3 has 15 amino acids. CDR1 and CDR2 (germline): MNHEY, SMNVEV (reference sequence). As DNA, the CDR3 is TGTGCCAGCAGCGGGATAGCGGGAGTTAGGTACGAGCAGTACTTC. It translates to CASSGIAGVRYEQYF.

This clone occurred a few times. This sequence joins TRBV9 and TRBJ2-3, with 7 bases lining up with TRBD2. Germline values: CDR1 SGDLS, CDR2 YYNGEE. The CDR3 is 15 residues long. Trimming removed 0 bases from V and 8 bases from J; junction bases left unmatched: 9. In nucleotides, the CDR3 is TGTGCCAGCAGCGTAGACAGCGGGGTCCGAGGTACGCAGTATTTT. Amino acids: CASSVDSGVRGTQYF.

This clone came up a few times. The rearrangement joins TRBV30 to TRBJ1-2; 7 bases match TRBD1. Germline trimming cut 2 bases from V and 7 bases from J; bases unmatched to any gene: 10. The CDR3 has 14 residues. In germline, CDR1 is GTSNPN, CDR2 SVGIG (reference sequence). In nucleotides, the CDR3 is TGTGCCTGGAGTCTAAACAGGGGAAGGGGTGGCTACACCTTC. The encoded protein is CAWSLNRGRGGYTF.

This clone was seen more than once but under ten times. The chain combines TRBV27 with TRBJ2-7; TRBD1 matches 7 bases. This CDR3 region has 13 residues. Germline V CDR1 and CDR2: MNHEY, SMNVEV (reference sequence). Trimming cost V 3 bases and J 4 bases; bases outside gene matches: 3. DNA of the CDR3: TGTGCCAGCAGTTTTGGGACAGCATACGAGCAGTACTTC. Its translation: CASSFGTAYEQYF.

The J gene is TRBJ2-1, the V gene TRBV5-4; 9 positions agree with TRBD2. Germline assignment: CDR1 SGHNT and CDR2 YYREEE (reference sequence). V trimming: 3 bases; J trimming: 9 bases; junction bases outside the gene matches: 4. The CDR3 totals 13 residues. The CDR3 spells CASSSMRGGEQFF. CDR3 nucleotides: TGTGCCAGCAGCTCGATGCGGGGGGGTGAGCAGTTCTTC.

The CDR3 bases are TGTGCCTGGAGTTACAGTGTACGAAACACCATATATTTT. It is translated as CAWSYSVRNTIYF. This sequence joins TRBV30 and TRBJ1-3; no definite D call. CDR1 is GTSNPN, CDR2 SVGIG, per germline (reference sequence). The CDR3 runs to 13 residues. V was clipped by 2 bases and J by 5 bases, with 10 bases between them.

V gene TRBV10-3 combines with J gene TRBJ1-4; 9 bases align to TRBD1. With V trimmed by 4 bases and J by 7 bases, 4 bases remained unmatched. The CDR3 is made up of 14 amino acids. From germline, CDR1 is ENHRY and CDR2 SYGVKD. CDR3 sequence: CAISGGQGSEKLFF. DNA for the CDR3: TGTGCCATCAGTGGGGGACAGGGTAGTGAAAAACTGTTTTTT.

The CDR3 spells CASSERLGSSYEQYF. The CDR3 nucleotides are TGTGCCAGCAGTGAAAGGTTGGGGAGCTCCTACGAGCAGTACTTC. V usage is TRBV2 and J usage is TRBJ2-7, with D perhaps TRBD2 (5 bases). The V gene's germline CDR1 is SNHLY and CDR2 FYNNEI. The CDR3 is 15 residues long. Between the trimmed V and J ends, which lost 2 bases and 0 bases, there was a span of 11 bases.

The CDR3 is CASSSAGPSYEQYF. In nucleotides, the CDR3 is TGTGCCAGCAGTTCTGCGGGCCCCTCCTACGAGCAGTACTTC. The chain links TRBV6-6 to TRBJ2-7, with D maybe TRBD2 (5 bases). The CDR3 is made up of 14 amino acids. The germline CDR1 and CDR2 sequences are MNHNY and SVGAGI (reference sequence). Trimming pared 4 bases from V and 0 bases from J, leaving 10 bases between.

This clone is a singleton in its sample. The V and J genes are TRBV4-2 and TRBJ2-7; a weak D match, TRBD2 (7 bases). The CDR3 runs to 14 residues. Trimming took 1 base from V and 8 from J, leaving 15 bases between them. The germline V gene encodes CDR1 LGHNA and CDR2 YNFKEQ. CDR3 nucleotide sequence: TGTGCCAGCAGCCAAGTCAGTGGGGGGGCCAAGCAGTACTTC. Encoded protein: CASSQVSGGAKQYF.

This clone was observed a handful of times. The chain's CDR3 is CASSFGKFYEQYF. CDR3 sequence (DNA): TGCGCCAGCAGCTTTGGCAAATTCTACGAGCAGTACTTC. The rearrangement joins TRBV5-1 to TRBJ2-7; D remains unclear. Trimming left V 2 bases short and J 3 bases short, with 9 bases between. This CDR3 is 13 amino acids long. Looked up from germline, CDR1 is SGHRS and CDR2 is YFSETQ.

The chain links TRBV2 to TRBJ2-5, with 8 positions matching TRBD1. Germline trimming cut 7 bases from V and 6 bases from J; bases unmatched to any gene: 7. Germline V gene lookup returns CDR1 SNHLY and CDR2 FYNNEI. The CDR3 runs 13 residues. DNA for the CDR3: TGTGCCAGCACCGGACAGGGTGTGCAGACCCAGTACTTC. Protein sequence: CASTGQGVQTQYF.

The sample holds a few counts of this clone. The rearrangement links TRBV29-1 to TRBJ1-1; possibly TRBD1 for D (5 bases). Germline lookup yields CDR1 SQVTM and CDR2 ANQGSEA. This CDR3 spans 12 amino acids. V was cut by 4 bases and J by 2 bases, with 8 bases left in between. CDR3 in DNA: TGCAGCGTTGGACAGACCAACACTGAAGCTTTCTTT. Its translation: CSVGQTNTEAFF. The full variable domain, completed using reference TRBV29-1 and TRBJ1-1, is SAVISQKPSRDICQRGTSLTIQCQVDSQVTMMFWYRQQPGQSLTLIATANQGSEATYESGFVIDKFPISRPNLTFSTLTVSNMSPEDSSIYLCSVGQTNTEAFFGQGTRLTVV.

This clone was counted between two and nine times. V and J are TRBV19 and TRBJ1-1; D remains ambiguous. This CDR3 is built from 13 residues. Trimming took off 10 bases at V and 1 base at J, with 13 bases between the two ends. The germline gives CDR1 LNHDA, CDR2 SQIVND (reference sequence). The CDR3 loop reads CATISLGNTEAFF. The DNA of the CDR3 is TGTGCCACCATTTCACTTGGGAACACTGAAGCTTTCTTT.